One and the same sample provided the 20 T cell receptor beta chains below, sequenced in a study of blood T cell repertoires in COVID-19. Using immunoSEQ multiplex PCR, the repertoire was profiled, and TCRdb retains in-frame clones only, with some absent. In the table there are some 260,000 clones, around 90% of which are singletons. The sequencing sample was made of peripheral blood. Source of these receptors: a human donor in a cohort sampled during active COVID-19.

This rearrangement joins TRBV28 to TRBJ1-2, with 8 bases identical to TRBD1. The CDR3 spans 15 residues. Germline V CDR1 and CDR2: MDHEN, SYDVKM. V gave up 6 bases and J gave up 1 base; unmatched junction bases: 7. The CDR3 coding sequence is TGTGCCAGCAGGGCTGGCAGGGGGCATAACTATGGCTACACCTTC. It codes for CASRAGRGHNYGYTF.

V is TRBV11-2 and J is TRBJ2-5; 8 positions match TRBD2. CDR3 length: 18 residues. Germline values: CDR1 SGHAT, CDR2 FQNNGV. The V and J ends lost 5 bases and 4 bases, in that order; junction bases with no gene match: 18. CDR3 protein: CASSRIALTSGAGETQYF. The CDR3 nucleotides are TGTGCCAGCAGCCGAATTGCTCTCACTAGCGGAGCTGGAGAGACCCAGTACTTC. The full variable domain, with the rest looked up from reference TRBV11-2 and TRBJ2-5, is EAGVAQSPRYKIIEKRQSVAFWCNPISGHATLYWYQQILGQGPKLLIQFQNNGVVDDSQLPKDRFSAERLKGVDSTLKIQPAKLEDSAVYLCASSRIALTSGAGETQYFGPGTRLLVL.

CDR3 loop: CASSLFGAPYEQYF. DNA of the CDR3: TGCGCCAGCAGCTTATTTGGGGCCCCCTACGAGCAGTACTTC. The chain couples TRBV5-1 to TRBJ2-7; D may be TRBD1 (5 bases). The V end lost 2 bases, the J end lost 2 bases, and 11 bases lay between the germline ends. The CDR3 runs 14 residues. Germline V gene lookup returns CDR1 SGHRS and CDR2 YFSETQ.

The table lists this clone with a count of one. The rearrangement links TRBV6-6 to TRBJ1-4; D uncertain. The CDR3 is 14 residues long. CDR1 and CDR2 (germline): MNHNY, SVGAGI (reference sequence). The V and J ends lost 6 bases and 5 bases respectively, with 13 bases between them. The CDR3: CASRIGDTNEKLFF. The CDR3 nucleotides read TGTGCCAGCAGAATCGGGGATACAAATGAAAAACTGTTTTTT.

This sequence joins TRBV5-4 and TRBJ2-1, with D unresolved. This CDR3 contains 17 residues. V gave up 0 bases and J gave up 0 bases, with 13 bases separating them. Germline CDR1 and CDR2: SGHNT and YYREEE (reference sequence). The CDR3: CASSLGLGSSSYNEQFF. The CDR3 DNA reads as TGTGCCAGCAGCTTGGGGCTGGGCTCGAGCTCCTACAATGAGCAGTTCTTC.

V and J are TRBV4-2 and TRBJ1-4, with 9 bases aligning to TRBD1. Trimming removed 8 bases from V and 8 bases from J; junction bases left unmatched: 12. Germline V lookup: CDR1 LGHNA, CDR2 YNFKEQ. This CDR3 has 15 amino acids. The CDR3 sequence is CASQNRLTGGEKLFF. CDR3 bases: TGTGCCAGCCAAAACCGGTTGACAGGGGGGGAAAAACTGTTTTTT.

V and J are TRBV3-1 (or the pseudogene TRBV3-2) and TRBJ2-7, with D possibly being TRBD2 (6 bases). The CDR3 extends over 13 amino acids. CDR1 and CDR2 from the germline V gene are LGHDT and YNNKEL (reference sequence). The ends were cut back, 5 bases at V and 2 bases at J, with 10 bases in the middle. The CDR3 is CASSTSPTYEQYF. CDR3 DNA: TGTGCCAGCAGCACTAGCCCGACCTACGAGCAGTACTTC.

The table lists this clone with a few counts. The rearrangement joins TRBV7-6 to TRBJ1-2; 9 bases line up with TRBD1. In germline, CDR1 is SGHVS, CDR2 FNYEAQ. The V segment lost 4 bases and the J segment 4 bases; nucleotides outside the gene matches: 13. The CDR3 consists of 17 residues. The CDR3: CASSSPSGTGYAYGYTF. The CDR3 region has the DNA TGTGCCAGCAGCTCCCCCTCAGGGACAGGGTATGCCTATGGCTACACCTTC.

This rearrangement joins TRBV6-5 to TRBJ2-7; D call uncertain. Trimming stripped 5 bases from V and 6 bases from J, with 8 bases between. Per germline, CDR1 MNHEY and CDR2 SVGAGI. This CDR3 is built from 11 residues. CDR3 amino acids: CASSTAGEQYF. CDR3 bases: TGTGCCAGCAGTACTGCTGGCGAGCAGTACTTC.

V and J are TRBV19 and TRBJ1-5; 9 bases align to TRBD1. Looked up from germline, CDR1 is LNHDA and CDR2 is SQIVND (reference sequence). V dropped 7 bases and J dropped 2; count of bases not matched to a gene: 0. The CDR3 loop spans 13 amino acids. The CDR3 DNA follows: TGTGCCAGTAACAGGGGGCGCAATCAGCCCCAGCATTTT. Residues: CASNRGRNQPQHF.

The chain is built from TRBV6-2 or TRBV6-3 and TRBJ1-3; D is perhaps TRBD1 (5 bases). V was shortened by 0 bases and J by 2 bases, with 11 bases between the two germline ends. From germline, CDR1 is MNHEY and CDR2 SVGEGT. The CDR3 covers 16 residues. The chain's CDR3 is CASSYSGGLPGNTIYF. The CDR3 DNA reads TGTGCCAGCAGTTACTCGGGGGGACTCCCTGGAAACACCATATATTTT.

The sample holds one count of this clone. The V gene is TRBV27, the J gene TRBJ2-7; TRBD2 matches 9 bases. The CDR3 is 15 amino acids. Germline values: CDR1 MNHEY, CDR2 SMNVEV (reference sequence). V shed 2 bases and J 0 bases; nucleotides not matched to a gene: 2. CDR3 in DNA: TGTGCCAGCAGTTTAAGGCGGGAGGGCTCCTACGAGCAGTACTTC. This translates into CASSLRREGSYEQYF.

The chain joins TRBV27 to TRBJ2-7, with 11 bases lining up with TRBD1. Germline CDR1 MNHEY, CDR2 SMNVEV (reference sequence). The CDR3 spans 12 residues. J was trimmed by 6 bases and V by 10 bases; bases with no gene match: 5. The CDR3 loop reads CATGGQGGEQYF. The DNA for the CDR3 is TGTGCCACCGGGGGACAGGGGGGCGAGCAGTACTTC.

The gene calls are TRBV10-1 and TRBJ1-1; tentative D call: TRBD1 (5 bases). CDR1 and CDR2 (germline): WNHNN, SYGVQD (reference sequence). Trimming took off 2 bases at V and 3 bases at J, with 13 bases between the two ends. There are 15 residues in the CDR3. The CDR3: CASSETWGRDTEAFF. DNA of the CDR3: TGCGCCAGCAGTGAGACATGGGGGAGGGACACTGAAGCTTTCTTT.

V is TRBV19 and J is TRBJ1-2, with D unresolved. Germline CDR1 and CDR2: LNHDA and SQIVND (reference sequence). The CDR3 is made up of 14 amino acids. The V and J ends lost 6 bases and 3 bases respectively, with 14 bases between them. The CDR3 is CASSRDTVDYGYTF. CDR3 sequence (DNA): TGTGCCAGTAGCCGCGATACTGTGGACTATGGCTACACCTTC.

V and J are TRBV5-4 and TRBJ1-3, with 7 bases aligning to TRBD1. The CDR3 totals 15 residues. V was pared by 0 bases and J by 2 bases, with 2 bases of the junction left unmatched. From germline, CDR1 is SGHNT and CDR2 YYREEE (reference sequence). The CDR3 DNA reads TGTGCCAGCAGCTTGGGAGGGGGCGCTGGAAACACCATATATTTT. This encodes CASSLGGGAGNTIYF.

This clone appeared once. The rearrangement links TRBV29-1 to TRBJ1-1; the D gene is possibly TRBD1 (6 bases). Trimming pared 4 bases from V and 7 bases from J, leaving 16 bases between. Germline assignment: CDR1 SQVTM and CDR2 ANQGSEA. The CDR3 is made up of 13 amino acids. The CDR3 here is CSVVGGGAVEAFF. Written as DNA, the CDR3 is TGCAGCGTTGTAGGGGGGGGCGCGGTTGAAGCTTTCTTT.

This clone has a single count. V gene TRBV7-7 combines with J gene TRBJ1-4, with TRBD1 matching over 10 bases. With V trimmed by 4 bases and J by 8 bases, 16 bases remained unmatched. The CDR3 is 18 residues long. Germline V gene sequence: CDR1 SSHAT, CDR2 FNYEAQ (reference sequence). CDR3 bases: TGTGCCAGCAGCTCCCGAATGCTTGGACAGGGGGAAGGGGAAAAACTGTTTTTT. Protein product: CASSSRMLGQGEGEKLFF.

V usage is TRBV28 and J usage is TRBJ1-1; D is possibly TRBD1 (6 bases). CDR1 is MDHEN and CDR2 is SYDVKM in the germline V gene. The CDR3 totals 17 residues. The germline V and J ends were trimmed by 2 bases and 2 bases, with 18 bases remaining between them. The CDR3 DNA reads as TGTGCCAGCAGTTTAGTGGGACAACTAACAATAAACACTGAAGCTTTCTTT. Translated: CASSLVGQLTINTEAFF.

CDR3 sequence: CASSQVSRGNSPLHF. For the CDR3, the DNA is TGTGCCAGCAGCCAAGTAAGCAGGGGCAATTCACCCCTCCACTTT. The chain is built from TRBV3-1 (or the pseudogene TRBV3-2) and TRBJ1-6, with D perhaps matching TRBD1 (6 bases). The CDR3 spans 15 residues. Germline assignment: CDR1 LGHDT and CDR2 YNNKEL (reference sequence). V was shortened by 1 base and J by 7 bases, with 11 bases between the two germline ends.